A selection of T cell receptor beta chains follows, all from one sample in a study of T-cell memory formation after mild COVID-19. TCRdb reprocessed the 5' RACE reads via MiXCR and lists one record per CDR3 protein. Seen here are around 450,000 distinct CDR3 sequences, roughly 20% observed once, and the top ten hold more than 8%. Sequenced: PBMCs or a T cell subset sorted from them (not recorded which). The source is an adult woman who had mild COVID-19 (a few samples of this study predate the infection). Cell type and time point are not known. Each CDR3 is given with its conserved first and last residue. A D gene is named only where the DNA matches it firmly.

CDR3	V	D	J
CASSLAGTPRPNNEQFF	TRBV7-2	.	TRBJ2-1
CASSQEGPGNTIYF	TRBV3-1	.	TRBJ1-3
CSVASGPNEKLFF	TRBV29-1	.	TRBJ1-4
CASSKGLGDTQYF	TRBV21-1	.	TRBJ2-3
CASSFGGPGTDTQYF	TRBV12-3/TRBV12-4	.	TRBJ2-3
CASAGAGDLYNEQFF	TRBV4-2	TRBD2	TRBJ2-1
CASSLAEGLGYTF	TRBV12-3/TRBV12-4	.	TRBJ1-2
CASSPLGHSNQPQHF	TRBV9	.	TRBJ1-5
CASSAQGGLSTDTQYF	TRBV7-2	.	TRBJ2-3
CASSPREAGDQYF	TRBV18	TRBD2	TRBJ2-3
CASASSGSDEQYF	TRBV19	TRBD2	TRBJ2-7
CASSQVVGGPYQETQYF	TRBV3-1	.	TRBJ2-5
CASSLALAGGPDTQYF	TRBV7-2	TRBD2	TRBJ2-3
CSGQRGETQYF	TRBV29-1	.	TRBJ2-5
CAIRNPIGNTEAFF	TRBV10-3	.	TRBJ1-1
CASSQSGIMNTEAFF	TRBV4-3	.	TRBJ1-1
CAWNRVNSPLHF	TRBV30	.	TRBJ1-6
CASRQGAWETQYF	TRBV6-5	TRBD1	TRBJ2-5
CASSSTMDYGYTF	TRBV11-3	.	TRBJ1-2
CASSPGQPRTAYEQYF	TRBV5-1	.	TRBJ2-7
CASSGDSAASGELFF	TRBV2	.	TRBJ2-2
CASSAGQGWNTEAFF	TRBV18	.	TRBJ1-1
CASSQEGGLVYNEQFF	TRBV4-2	TRBD2	TRBJ2-1
CASSIWDSDYEQYF	TRBV2	TRBD1	TRBJ2-7
CASSLGGAWETQYF	TRBV5-1	.	TRBJ2-5
CASSLSASLYGYTF	TRBV7-9	.	TRBJ1-2
CASSLATTGELFF	TRBV5-5	.	TRBJ2-2
CASSSTSVQTQYF	TRBV2	TRBD2	TRBJ2-5
CASSPGVTFTPTSNQPQHF	TRBV6-6	.	TRBJ1-5
CSVVYRFSSYNEQFF	TRBV29-1	.	TRBJ2-1
CASSDRQGANVLTF	TRBV3-1	.	TRBJ2-6
CSLGQGDGYTF	TRBV29-1	TRBD1	TRBJ1-2
CASRETGLGNQPQHF	TRBV6-1	TRBD1	TRBJ1-5
CASSPTGANYGYTF	TRBV12-3/TRBV12-4	.	TRBJ1-2
CASSKQGANTEAFF	TRBV5-1	TRBD1	TRBJ1-1
CASSSTTNTGELFF	TRBV19	.	TRBJ2-2
CASSLEGLSQPQHF	TRBV12-3/TRBV12-4	.	TRBJ1-5
CASSFWGGANVLTF	TRBV12-3/TRBV12-4	.	TRBJ2-6
CASSQDRLSYNEQFF	TRBV3-1	.	TRBJ2-1
CASSDNSGRLNEQFF	TRBV25-1	TRBD2	TRBJ2-1
CASTSAPAGHEQYF	TRBV27	.	TRBJ2-7
CASSQGAGVSTDTQYF	TRBV4-2	.	TRBJ2-3
CASSLAAVGGSYNEQFF	TRBV7-6	.	TRBJ2-1
CASSQNTGPQYF	TRBV3-1	.	TRBJ2-3
CASSLEGFYNEQFF	TRBV5-1	.	TRBJ2-1
CASRPARYTEAFF	TRBV12-3/TRBV12-4	.	TRBJ1-1
CASSLGSGQNGELFF	TRBV11-1	.	TRBJ2-2
CASTVGDAGELFF	TRBV19	.	TRBJ2-2
CASSPSGAPARTEAFF	TRBV18	.	TRBJ1-1
CSVGSGSYEQYF	TRBV29-1	.	TRBJ2-7
CASSETVSYNEQFF	TRBV2	.	TRBJ2-1
CASAGTGELFF	TRBV19	.	TRBJ2-2
CASALGANTEAFF	TRBV12-3/TRBV12-4	.	TRBJ1-1
CASSPGQALRSEQYF	TRBV18	TRBD1	TRBJ2-7